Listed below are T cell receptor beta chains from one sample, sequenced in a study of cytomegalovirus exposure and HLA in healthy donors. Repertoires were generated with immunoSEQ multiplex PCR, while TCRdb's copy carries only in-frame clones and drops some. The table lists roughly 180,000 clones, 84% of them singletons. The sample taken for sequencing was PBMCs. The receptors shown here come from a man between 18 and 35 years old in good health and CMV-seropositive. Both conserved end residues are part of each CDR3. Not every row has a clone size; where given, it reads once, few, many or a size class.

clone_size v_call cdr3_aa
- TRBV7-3 CASSRDGSSGNTIYF
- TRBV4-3 CASSQDWATGTEKLFF
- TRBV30 CAWSRTGPGRGANVLTF
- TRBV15 CATSRVSGVPGELFF
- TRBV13 CASSLVGQGEETQYF
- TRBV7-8 CASSSRLSSIGANYGYTF
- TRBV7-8 CASSLTPDRDREQYF
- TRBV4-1 CASSGGSPYNEQFF
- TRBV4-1 CASSHGTTYYGYTF
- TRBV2 CASNPGNTGELFF
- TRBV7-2 CASSSFVGGITGELFF
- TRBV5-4 CASSTHYLAGGRGTGELFF
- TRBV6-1 CASSEGGSTGSTQYF
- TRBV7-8 CASSLAGVNTGELFF
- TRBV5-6 CASSPLIAGGLEQYF
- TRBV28 CASSSFGQFF
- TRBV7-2 CASSLILGDTQYF
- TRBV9 CASSVVAGGRTDTQYF
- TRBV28 CASSPFGTGREQYF
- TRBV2 CASRGTPANYGYTF
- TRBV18 CASRTSGLQETQYF
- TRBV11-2 CASGPSPGEQFF
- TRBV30 CAWKANQETQYF
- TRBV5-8 CASSLGRLAGRAGELFF
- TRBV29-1 CSVFQGENYYGYTF
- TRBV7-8 CASSLGGGYGGTEAFF
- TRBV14 CASSRGLEGYYGYTF
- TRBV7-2 CASSSGLGSYEQYF
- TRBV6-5 CASSRSGRPGNEQFF
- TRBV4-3 CASSQGPSDYNEQFF
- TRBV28 CASSPGGNEQFF
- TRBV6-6 CASSYSDRRGTQYF
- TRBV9 CASSVSGTGNNEQFF
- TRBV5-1 CASSLGGYEQYF
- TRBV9 CASSVAAGNEKLFF
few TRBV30 CAWTQGGRDGYTF
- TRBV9 CASSVHISSYEQYF
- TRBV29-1 CSVATANNEQFF
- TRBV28 CASRSGQGGGVSYNEQFF
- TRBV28 CASSLLGSGLTGELFF
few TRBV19 CASSIRGRGGNQPQHF
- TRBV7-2 CATIPRSDTQYF
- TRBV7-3 CASSETSGRNTGELFF
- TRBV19 CASSPGGITGELFF
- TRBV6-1 CASSTGLAGGETQYF
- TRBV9 CASSVPDTGELFF
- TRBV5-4 CASSLGGANYGYTF
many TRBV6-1 CASSEGAGMGQPQHF
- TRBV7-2 CASSLDNRVYDGYTF
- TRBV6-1 CASSVAGTGELFF
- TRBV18 CASSPGTSGTGELFF
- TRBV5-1 CASSLAREYEQYF
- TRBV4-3 CASSQGTGFGNTEAFF